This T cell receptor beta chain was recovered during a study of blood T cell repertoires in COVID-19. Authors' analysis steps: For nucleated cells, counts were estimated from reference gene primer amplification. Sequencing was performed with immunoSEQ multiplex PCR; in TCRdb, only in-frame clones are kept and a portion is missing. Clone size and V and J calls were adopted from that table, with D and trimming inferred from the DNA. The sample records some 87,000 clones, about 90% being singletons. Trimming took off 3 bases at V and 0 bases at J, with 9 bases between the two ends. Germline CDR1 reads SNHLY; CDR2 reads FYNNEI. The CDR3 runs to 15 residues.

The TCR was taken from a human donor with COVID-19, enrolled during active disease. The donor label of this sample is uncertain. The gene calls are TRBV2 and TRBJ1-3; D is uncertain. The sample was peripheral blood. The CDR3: CASSDQVRSGNTIYF. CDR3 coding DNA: TGTGCCAGCAGTGACCAGGTTCGCTCTGGAAACACCATATATTTT.